This paragraph covers one T cell receptor beta chain sequence. The antigen remains unidentified. The data were produced by immunoSEQ multiplex PCR, yet TCRdb's version contains in-frame clones alone and is incomplete. Of around 94,000 clones in the sample, about 85% were seen once. Investigators merged groups given second doses at roughly 4 or roughly 12 weeks. This sample is part of a study of T cell responses to AZD1222 COVID-19 vaccine. Regarding the study as a whole: Spike-spanning, vaccine-associated CD4 TCRs were dominant at 160-218 and 743-854. Unmutated variant regions reportedly attract nearly half of all spike-specific TCRs. Donors skewed white British and female; clonal diversity was possibly underestimated.

V gave up 0 bases and J gave up 2 bases; unmatched junction bases: 4. The CDR3 spans 15 residues. CDR1 and CDR2 from the germline V gene are SGHNT and YYREEE (reference sequence). Sequencing used peripheral blood, obtained 28 days after the second AZD1222 dose. The chain combines TRBV5-4 with TRBJ2-7; TRBD1 matches at 8 bases. The TCR was taken from an adult who received the AZD1222 COVID-19 vaccine. In DNA form, the CDR3 reads TGTGCCAGCAGCTTGGTCGGGACAGGAACCTACGAGCAGTACTTC. This sequence encodes CASSLVGTGTYEQYF.